This record concerns one TCR beta chain sequence. The data were obtained in a study of T cells expressing NK-cell markers. TCRdb re-called the 5' RACE reads and shows each CDR3 protein once, DNA omitted. This table holds some 440,000 distinct CDR3 sequences. CDR1 DFQATT and CDR2 SNEGSKA come from the germline V gene (reference sequence). The CDR3 length is 14 residues. The chain links TRBV20-1 to TRBJ2-1. Sequenced: blood T cells: a sorted CD56 or NKG2C T cell subset, CD4+ or CD8+ T cells, or bulk PBMC T cells (not recorded which). The sequence was obtained from a woman in her forties or fifties in good health. The CDR3 spells CSAGEAILYNEQFF.